Sequencing of this T cell receptor beta chain was carried out in a study of cytomegalovirus exposure and HLA in healthy donors (dated by TCRdb to the late 2010s). Some background on the complete study: In an earlier analysis of 587 of the donors, 276 Gb of sequence data and about 110 million unique TCR beta sequences from about 179 million T cells were reported. Roughly 300 gigabases of sequencing data and 70 million to 100 million unique TCR sequences made up an early release that covered approximately 700 HLA-typed donors. Of the roughly 430 genotyped donors, approximately 82% fell in the genetic ancestry cluster associated with self-reported Caucasian donors. The aim of the study was to test whether cataloging public T cell receptors could identify signatures of past pathogen exposure. The study profiled the T cell repertoires of approximately 700 subjects by immunosequencing and related them to cytomegalovirus serostatus. Besides the first cohort of under 700 subjects, a separate validation cohort made up of 95 to 150 different subjects was used. To predict cytomegalovirus infection status, the study combined high-throughput TCR immunosequencing, statistical association of individual TCRs with disease status, and machine learning. A later analysis re-examined previously published TCR beta repertoires from 500 to 700 donors and added high-resolution HLA genotyping to investigate patterns of TCR occurrence. In the later analysis, no new phenotypic data were used to find candidate immune exposures; instead, reliance was placed on TCR beta sequences and their occurrence across donors. In an earlier analysis of more than 550 of the donors, high-throughput TCR beta sequencing was used to judge whether each TCR beta V gene segment behaved as functional or pseudogenic. Donor age, sex, ethnicity and CMV serostatus were compiled together with the repertoire data. A later genetic analysis took genome-wide SNP genotypes for about three fifths of the 666 donors and used that subset as a discovery cohort. Every discovery cohort repertoire had been produced on one sequencing platform. HLA typing included class I and class II loci at four-digit resolution. Typing coverage varied by locus: roughly 620-640 donors for A, B, C, DRB1 and DQB1; under 550 for DQA1; approximately 570 for DPA1; approximately 490 for DPB1. About five DR-DQ haplotypes were handled as single units for association and clustering, since linkage in the cohort was strong. Among 398 genotyped donors of the cohort, an average of around 240,000 unique TCR beta nucleotide sequences were sequenced per donor, roughly 20% of them non-productive.

Results the study describes overall, beyond this receptor: In a later analysis, most CMV-associated TCR beta chains were found to appear HLA-restricted, with HLA associations seemingly driven largely by CMV exposure. Several of the top co-occurrence clusters appeared to be linked to parvovirus B19, influenza, CMV and Epstein-Barr virus, according to a later analysis. Specific HLA alleles were associated with 15,000 to 20,000 TCR beta sequences at a false discovery rate of 0.05 in a later analysis. CMV serostatus was the only immune exposure information available for the cohort. Because counts were too low, under 20 rarely observed V segments, including chromosome 9 orphons, were left out of the earlier analysis of a few hundred of the donors. In the study, 150 to 200 TCR beta chains were listed as associated with cytomegalovirus. Assigning TCR associations to individual alleles was difficult when HLA alleles, especially DR and DQ, strongly co-occurred. A further reported finding was that TCR beta sequences accurately predicted the HLA-A and HLA-B alleles for most subjects in the first cohort. In a later analysis, TCR association rates were found to vary across HLA loci, with the most associated TCRs seen for DRB1 alleles and the fewest for HLA-C alleles. In a later genetic analysis, fewer N-insertions in productive TCRs were reported among donors in an Asian-associated ancestry cluster than the 666-donor mean. A later analysis found that HLA-associated TCR beta chains were more clonally expanded and had lower generation probabilities than equally common non-associated chains. Linkage disequilibrium might explain the correlated functional status among segregating V segments, but an unknown experimental factor could not be ruled out. According to the authors, the approach could potentially be generalized to other disease states and immunological phenotypes. Some IMGT-functional V segments, including TRBV6-2 and TRBV6-3, could not be told apart with the 87-base-pair reads, so those segments were excluded. In both the original and validation cohorts, the classifier was reported to diagnose cytomegalovirus status with high specificity and sensitivity. Most TCR sequences were seen in very few donors, while some public TCRs were found in many individuals. V-gene and J-gene trimming of TCR beta chains was associated with a missense DCLRE1C variant in a later genetic analysis, and the association was replicated in an independent cohort. Sequencing depth was assumed to be roughly uniform across donors in the presence/absence analyses, though that assumption may not hold. In this cohort, only TCR beta chains were sequenced, and detectable features were limited by the absence of alpha or paired-chain data. A group of highly shared sequence variants was considered likely to be a technical artifact of the sequencing pipeline. Because HLA typing was unavailable for some donors at each locus, only the typed subset was used in association tests. An earlier analysis of approximately 600 of the donors showed that most TCR beta V segments appeared in productive rearrangements either about 87% or about 30% of the time, which broadly matched IMGT annotations. In vitro tests confirmed that a few of the cytomegalovirus-associated TCR beta chains recognize cytomegalovirus antigens.

Library preparation was by the immunoSEQ multiplex PCR assay. For the multiplex PCR, a mixture combining 60 forward primers for TCR Vbeta segments and 13 reverse primers for TCR Jbeta segments was used. A multiplex PCR assay on genomic DNA amplified the CDR3 region of rearranged TCR beta genes. On the Illumina HiSeq System, the amplified TCR beta libraries were sequenced as 87-base-pair reads. In the original analysis: In a later analysis, some 80 million unique TCR beta chains were counted across the 500 to 850 repertoires, and about 10 million of these chains were shared by at least two donors. A nearest-neighbor algorithm error-corrected the raw reads and collapsed the reads into unique sequences, merging closely related sequences to remove PCR and sequencing errors. To assign V, D and J gene segments, CDR3 sequences were aligned to IMGT reference sequences. For a sequence to be retained, a match of at least six nucleotides to both a V gene segment and a J gene segment was required. A rearrangement counted as productive if the CDR3 had no stop codons and remained in frame with V and J, and every other rearrangement counted as non-productive. Following IMGT convention, CDR3 was defined as the stretch from the second conserved V-encoded cysteine to the conserved J-encoded phenylalanine. The earlier analysis of 500 to 650 of the donors excluded any sequence lacking an unambiguous match to a single V gene segment. An earlier analysis of a few hundred of the donors called V segments functional above 56.7% productive rearrangements and segregating when the between-donor standard deviation exceeded 5%. A statistical classification framework was built for diagnosing cytomegalovirus status from the catalog of TCR beta chain sequences. V and J gene assignment, in a later analysis, came from comparing TCR nucleotide sequences with IMGT/GENE-DB human TR gene sequences. A later analysis assigned CDR3 sequences and most-parsimonious VDJ recombination scenarios with the TCRdist pipeline. In a later analysis, each TCR beta chain was defined by its CDR3 amino acid sequence together with its V-gene family, and reads lacking a unique V-gene family were excluded. In a later analysis, 500 to 650 highly shared, low-generation-probability nucleotide sequences were removed to address suspected cross-contamination and a sequencing artifact. A later analysis calculated a clonal expansion index for each public chain from normalized within-repertoire ranks of inferred template counts. In a later analysis, generation probabilities were computed with a VDJ recombination model fitted to out-of-frame rearrangements, and the resulting probabilities were checked against IGoR. In a later analysis, hypergeometric tests were used to score TCR-TCR, TCR-HLA and TCR-CMV co-occurrence, with a repertoire-size bias correction applied to TCR pairs. False discovery rates were estimated in a later analysis by permuting HLA or CMV assignments 20 times. A later analysis grouped co-occurring TCRs with DBSCAN, adding TCRdist sequence similarity when clustering within HLA-allele-positive subsets. Repertoires with fewer than 30,000 or more than 120,000 public chains were left out of co-occurrence clustering, as were a few repertoires with anomalous nucleotide sharing. Here the immuneACCESS table is served through TCRdb, limited to in-frame sequences with V and J called. Missing clones are a known gap in these copies; in checked studies unresolved V genes cover under half, and the rest lacks a known reason. V, J and clone size are taken as reported in that table, and D and trimming were inferred from the DNA itself. The sample yields more than 100,000 clones; 80% to 90% were counted once. Clones ranked in the top ten supply 4% to 6.5% of the sample.

Regarding this clone: Its antigen remains undetermined. No qualities accompany the bases; no much larger clone lies one base away.

The cohort was made up of approximately 670 healthy bone marrow donors. At the time of sampling, all cohort members were nominally healthy, though unrecorded immune exposures were likely present. The donor tested CMV seronegative and was one of the 352 seronegative cohort members. A peripheral blood sample was collected from each donor, and TCR beta sequencing was performed on peripheral blood mononuclear cells. The Qiagen DNeasy Blood Extraction Kit was used to extract genomic DNA from the blood cell samples. The V end loses 4 bases and the J end loses 11 bases, and a stretch of 14 bases separates them. CDR3 length: 12 amino acids, cysteine to phenylalanine. Here the CDR3 DNA is all that survives: 36 bases in frame from base 1. As encoded in the germline V gene (reference sequence), CDR1 is LNHNV while CDR2 is YYDKDF.

Sequencing input: PBMCs. This receptor was obtained from a woman aged 30 to 39 in good health and CMV-seronegative. The rearrangement combines TRBV15 with TRBJ1-1; TRBD1 is perhaps the D gene, given 6 matching bases. The bases read TGTGCCACCAGCATATTTAGGGGGGGGGCTTTCTTT. This codes for CATSIFRGGAFF.